This entry features one T cell receptor beta chain sequence. Its antigen remains unidentified. Base-call qualities are not available, and no considerably larger clone is one nucleotide away. The CDR3 spans 13 residues, from the cysteine through the phenylalanine. Just CDR3 DNA is preserved here, 39 bases in frame from base 1. V loses 6 bases, J loses 6 bases, and the germline ends lie 18 bases apart. Looking up the germline V gene yields CDR1 SQVTM and CDR2 ANQGSEA. Library preparation was by the immunoSEQ multiplex PCR assay. Turning to the authors' computational methods: To diagnose cytomegalovirus status from the catalog of TCR beta chain sequences, a statistical classification framework was built. Not all clones reach the TCRdb copy of this immuneACCESS table, which keeps in-frame sequences only. Checked studies attribute under half of the gap to unresolved V genes and leave the rest unexplained. That table furnishes V, J and clone size, whereas the DNA furnished D and trimming. The sample table records approximately 200,000 clones; 70% to 90% of these occur just once. Around 3% of the sample lies in the top ten.

The data were obtained in a study of cytomegalovirus exposure and HLA in healthy donors (dated by TCRdb to about 2017). Concerning the study at large: A later analysis indicated that the 95 to 150 validation repertoires were generated on the platform also employed for the roughly 730 repertoires of the first cohort. The study aimed to test whether cataloging public T cell receptors could reveal signatures of past pathogen exposure. In addition to the first cohort of hundreds of subjects, a separate validation cohort of under 150 different subjects was used. The study combined high-throughput TCR immunosequencing, statistical association of individual TCRs with disease status, and machine learning to predict cytomegalovirus infection status. Broad study findings and their caveats: The authors suggested that the approach could potentially be generalized to other disease states and immunological phenotypes. Most TCR sequences were observed very rarely across donors, whereas some public TCRs were present in many individuals. In vitro tests confirmed that a few of the cytomegalovirus-associated TCR beta chains recognize cytomegalovirus antigens. In the study, 150 to 200 TCR beta chains were listed as associated with cytomegalovirus. The validation cohort had no HLA typing available for a later analysis, so co-occurrence within that cohort was assessed over all 120 or so repertoires. Of the cluster scores, roughly 95% were above 0 in a later analysis, which found that TCRs clustered in the first cohort also tended to co-occur in the 95 to 150 validation repertoires. The classifier was reported to diagnose cytomegalovirus status with high specificity and sensitivity in both the original and validation cohorts.

Donors formed part of the validation cohort, which comprised 120 subjects and was distinct from the first cohort of 550 to 850 subjects. The sequenced sample consisted of PBMCs. The origin of this receptor is a woman aged 18-29 years in good health and CMV-seronegative. In this chain, TRBV29-1 is recombined with TRBJ2-7; the D gene is not confidently resolved. The CDR3 reads CSVSFRQASEQYF. The DNA is TGCAGCGTCTCCTTTCGCCAGGCCTCCGAGCAGTACTTC.